This T cell receptor beta chain was retrieved from a study of human T cells and chemical hapten exposure (dated by TCRdb to the early 2020s). Describing the broader study: For sensitization, 2% DPC in acetone was applied to a 2 cm by 2 cm area of upper inner arm skin. Patch testing on the upper back used Finn chambers containing 0.01% DPC, with scoring done after 6 days according to International Contact Dermatitis Research Group standards. Blood was sampled from patients pre-sensitization (week 0) and at 2, 6 and about 24 weeks after DPC sensitization. Throughout the roughly 25-week study period, patients were also given weekly therapeutic DPC doses on the scalp. Blood for TCR sequencing was provided by twenty-nine alopecia patients at one to four time points (pre-sensitization, 2, 6 and 24 weeks). Alopecia areata with under or over 50% scalp involvement, alopecia totalis and alopecia universalis were represented in the patient cohort, which was mostly female. Libraries were pooled for sequencing, and variation in per-sample TCR yields was attributed mainly to small differences in library volumes within the pool. Peripheral blood TCR repertoire changes were tracked in vivo in alopecia patients during primary and secondary sensitization to the hapten diphenylcyclopropenone (DPC).

The time point label of this sample denotes: pre-sensitization, week 0. The treatment or condition label here, explained by the study, means: therapeutic diphenylcyclopropenone sensitization with weekly scalp DPC. Blood at each patch-test visit was drawn before the patch test was applied. Eligible patients were aged 18 to 70, diagnosed with alopecia, deemed suitable for DPC therapy, and excluded if pregnant. Total RNA was extracted from unfractionated whole blood that had been collected in Tempus Blood RNA tubes. Preparation of the library involved RACE. Instrument used: NextSeq 500. During library preparation, unique molecular identifiers were attached to individual cDNA molecules so that TCRs could be counted quantitatively and reproducibly. For every blood RNA sample, sequencing covered both the TCR alpha and TCR beta chains. On the authors' methods: Samples had a median of roughly 87,000 TCRs, with a range from about 23,224 to 750,000. The Decombinator software suite was used to annotate the V, J and CDR3 of the TCR reads. For PS versus PT1 abundance plots, all samples were subsampled to the same number of TCRs (28,000). TCRs were defined as expanded if absent before sensitization and observed at least eight times at the 2-week time point. TCRdb redid the processing of the public reads, applying fastp at Q25 and MiXCR, and retained in-frame beta chains. Identical CDR3 protein sequences are pooled into one entry, listed with their most common genes and DNA. The V and J calls follow TCRdb's processing rather than the paper's. Across this sample there are about 68,000 distinct CDR3 sequences, with 9.5% to 12% seen only once. 4% to 6% of the sample is in the top ten clones.

About this clonotype itself: Its antigen remains unidentified. No much larger clone is present one base from it, and per-base qualities are unavailable.

The germline V and J ends show losses of 0 bases and 2 bases respectively, and no gene match explains 3 bases of the junction. From cysteine to phenylalanine, the CDR3 is 15 amino acids long. The only DNA kept is the CDR3, 45 bases in frame from the first base. The germline V gene (reference sequence) gives CDR1 as MNHNY and CDR2 as SVGAGI. The investigation overall reported the following: Alopecia, a presumed autoimmune disease, was present in all patients, so the immune response of the patients might differ from that of healthy individuals. Patch test score was positively correlated with the number of PT1 expanded TCRs, with significance at thresholds 8, 16 and 32 but not at 4. DPC sensitization did not change how many TCRs were above 1 in 1000 frequency, and no evidence was found of alterations in global repertoire structure. Expanded TCRs formed significantly more large CDR3 similarity clusters than pre-sensitization or healthy control sets, consistent with antigen-driven responses. Repeated subsampling changed both the strength of the expansion versus patch-test correlation and the threshold at which that correlation became significant.

Sequencing was performed on whole blood, taken in connection with sensitization to the hapten diphenylcyclopropenone (DPC). Recombination linked TRBV6-6 to TRBJ2-7; TRBD2 aligns with 8 central bases. The source of this sequence is a woman aged 50 to 60 with alopecia areata. Some clones in this sample may be carry-over from other donors' samples. CDR3 reads: CASSYSSGGPYEQYF. The nucleotide sequence reads TGTGCCAGCAGTTACTCGTCGGGGGGGCCCTACGAGCAGTACTTC.